Below are 7 T cell receptor beta chains sequenced from a single sample in a study of vaccination effects on CD4 cells after COVID-19. Their antigens are not known. Produced via immunoSEQ multiplex PCR; TCRdb's table is partial and in-frame only. The profile covers about 31,000 clones, with approximately 60% appearing a single time and around 9% taken by the ten largest. Using viral peptide pools, the ViraFEST assay grew out antigen-specific CD4+ T cells prior to sequencing. Researchers isolated CD4+ T cells once less than 13 days of culture had elapsed. Subjects were given two BNT162b2 or mRNA-1273 vaccine doses. Sample: CD4+ T cells from PBMCs cultured with SARS-CoV-2 spike peptides, taken after COVID-19 vaccination. These receptors originate from a human donor who received a COVID-19 vaccine.

The V and J genes are TRBV10-3 and TRBJ1-1; possible D gene TRBD1, 6 bases. V dropped 2 bases and J dropped 1 base, with 11 bases sitting between them. The germline V gene encodes CDR1 ENHRY and CDR2 SYGVKD. The CDR3 is 15 amino acids. CDR3 nucleotides: TGTGCCATCAGTGAGCGATGGACAGCGAACACTGAAGCTTTCTTT. Translation gives CAISERWTANTEAFF.

V gene TRBV6-1 combines with J gene TRBJ2-7; 9 positions agree with TRBD1. This CDR3 has 17 residues. In germline, CDR1 is MNHNS, CDR2 SASEGT. V lost 1 base, J lost 0 bases, and 7 bases stayed unmatched. The DNA for the CDR3 is TGTGCCAGCAGTGAAGTTCTGGGACAGGGAATCTCCTACGAGCAGTACTTC. It specifies CASSEVLGQGISYEQYF.

V and J are TRBV10-3 and TRBJ1-4; 9 bases agree with TRBD1. CDR3 length equals 14 residues. The V gene end was trimmed by 10 bases and the J gene end by 5 bases; junction bases not matched to a gene: 8. Germline CDR1 and CDR2: ENHRY and SYGVKD. The CDR3 region has the DNA TGTGCCAGCGGAAGCGGGACAGGGAATGAAAAACTGTTTTTT. Translated, it gives CASGSGTGNEKLFF.

CDR3 region: CASSPPGTGVVLNTEAFF. CDR3 bases: TGTGCCAGCTCACCACCGGGAACAGGGGTGGTTTTGAACACTGAAGCTTTCTTT. The V call is TRBV18, the J call TRBJ1-1; 7 nucleotides line up with TRBD1. V lost 0 bases and J lost 0; bases outside the gene matches: 10. Germline assignment: CDR1 KGHSH and CDR2 LQKENI. The CDR3 loop spans 18 amino acids.

This clone was picked up a small number of times. The chain couples TRBV7-9 to TRBJ1-1, with D perhaps matching TRBD1 (5 bases). The germline CDR1 and CDR2 sequences are SEHNR and FQNEAQ (reference sequence). Trimming took off 5 bases at V and 1 base at J, with 17 bases between the two ends. CDR3 length equals 16 residues. This chain's CDR3 is CASSRRTGLKNTEAFF. The DNA of the CDR3 is TGTGCCAGCAGCCGAAGGACGGGACTGAAGAACACTGAAGCTTTCTTT.

The gene calls are TRBV10-3 and TRBJ1-6, with D uncertain. The CDR3 runs 18 residues. Looked up from germline, CDR1 is ENHRY and CDR2 is SYGVKD. Trimming removed 0 bases from V and 7 bases from J, with 19 bases in between. The CDR3 DNA follows: TGTGCCATCAGTGAGTCGAAGGGAGGATCCAACGTAAATTCACCCCTCCACTTT. Translating gives CAISESKGGSNVNSPLHF.

V is TRBV10-1 and J is TRBJ1-3; 8 nucleotides line up with TRBD1. The CDR3 runs to 14 residues. Germline V gene data show CDR1 as WNHNN and CDR2 as SYGVQD (reference sequence). V dropped 9 bases and J dropped 3; count of bases not matched to a gene: 7. The CDR3 here is CARSRGPYGNTIYF. CDR3 DNA: TGCGCCAGGAGCAGGGGGCCGTATGGAAACACCATATATTTT.